The rows below give T cell receptor beta chains drawn from one sample of a study of CXCR3-negative and CXCR3-positive naive CD8 T cells. For each CDR3 protein, TCRdb gives one entry from its re-call of the 5' RACE reads, without DNA. The sample totals 70,000 to 100,000 distinct CDR3 sequences. Sequencing was done on a sample of naive CXCR3- CD8+ T cells from blood. Receptor source: a human donor in good health. Some clones in this sample may be carry-over from other donors' samples. CDR3s include the opening cysteine and the closing phenylalanine or tryptophan.

J: TRBJ2-7; V: TRBV6-5; CDR3: CASSFSGTEAYEQYF
J: TRBJ1-2; V: TRBV10-3; CDR3: CAISASKMPSYGYTF
J: TRBJ2-5; V: TRBV10-3; CDR3: CAISESPGLALETQYF
J: TRBJ2-7; V: TRBV15; CDR3: CATTEDRFLSHEQYF
J: TRBJ1-4; V: TRBV7-9; CDR3: CASEPPRATYEKLFF
J: TRBJ2-5; V: TRBV7-9; CDR3: CASSLQELQETQYF
J: TRBJ2-1; V: TRBV11-3; CDR3: CASSTRQTLSGAGNYNEQFF
J: TRBJ2-1; V: TRBV7-8; CDR3: CASSLAAVGNEQFF
J: TRBJ2-7; V: TRBV29-1; CDR3: CSVEDPSSYEQYF
J: TRBJ1-1; V: TRBV18; CDR3: CASSGGANTEAFF
J: TRBJ1-2; V: TRBV7-7; CDR3: CASSDTTAANYGYTF
J: TRBJ2-1; V: TRBV10-2; CDR3: CASRTNGESSYNEQFF
J: TRBJ2-3; V: TRBV29-1; CDR3: CSVERQGPRYTQYF
J: TRBJ2-7; V: TRBV5-4; CDR3: CASSLQPSSYEQYF
J: TRBJ1-3; V: TRBV7-2; CDR3: CASSFTQDSGNTIYF
J: TRBJ1-4; V: TRBV29-1; CDR3: CSAGAASNEKLFF